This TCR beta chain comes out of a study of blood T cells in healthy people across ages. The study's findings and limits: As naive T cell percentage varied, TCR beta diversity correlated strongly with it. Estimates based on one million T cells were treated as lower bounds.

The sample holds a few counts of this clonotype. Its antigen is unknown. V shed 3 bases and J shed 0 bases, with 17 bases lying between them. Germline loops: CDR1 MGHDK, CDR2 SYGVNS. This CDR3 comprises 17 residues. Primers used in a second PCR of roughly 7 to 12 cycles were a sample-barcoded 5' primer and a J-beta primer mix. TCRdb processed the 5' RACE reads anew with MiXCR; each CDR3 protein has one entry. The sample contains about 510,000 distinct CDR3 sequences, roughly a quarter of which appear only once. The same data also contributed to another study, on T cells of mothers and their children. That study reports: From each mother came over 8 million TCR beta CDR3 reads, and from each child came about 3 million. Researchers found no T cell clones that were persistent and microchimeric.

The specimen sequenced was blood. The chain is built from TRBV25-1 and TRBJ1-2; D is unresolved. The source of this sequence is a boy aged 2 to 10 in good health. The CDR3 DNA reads TGTGCCAGCAGTGACCCTGGCAGCCCCGGAGCTAACTATGGCTACACCTTC. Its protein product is CASSDPGSPGANYGYTF.